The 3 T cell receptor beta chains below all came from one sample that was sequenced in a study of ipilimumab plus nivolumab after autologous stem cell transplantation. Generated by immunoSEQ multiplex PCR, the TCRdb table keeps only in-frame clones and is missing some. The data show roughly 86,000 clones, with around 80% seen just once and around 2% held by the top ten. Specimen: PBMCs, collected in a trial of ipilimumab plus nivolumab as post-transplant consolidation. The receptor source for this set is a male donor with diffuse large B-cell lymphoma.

The CDR3 reads CASRDLAGGQDTQYF. The CDR3 DNA sequence: TGCGCCAGCAGGGACCTAGCGGGGGGTCAAGATACGCAGTATTTT. This sequence joins TRBV5-1 and TRBJ2-3, with TRBD2 matching 11 bases. The CDR3 is 15 amino acids. The trim removed 5 bases at V and 5 bases at J, leaving 7 bases unmatched. Germline V lookup: CDR1 SGHRS, CDR2 YFSETQ.

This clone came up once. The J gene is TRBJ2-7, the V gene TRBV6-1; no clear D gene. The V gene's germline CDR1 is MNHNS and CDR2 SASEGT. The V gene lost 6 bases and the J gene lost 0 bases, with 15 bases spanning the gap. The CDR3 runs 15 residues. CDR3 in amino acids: CASRTSRVASYEQYF. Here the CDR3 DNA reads TGTGCCAGCAGAACGAGCCGGGTCGCCTCCTACGAGCAGTACTTC.

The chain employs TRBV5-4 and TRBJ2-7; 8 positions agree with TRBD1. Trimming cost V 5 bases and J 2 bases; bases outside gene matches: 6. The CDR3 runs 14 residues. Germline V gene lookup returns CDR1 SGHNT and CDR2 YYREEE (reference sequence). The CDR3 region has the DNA TGTGCCAGCAGTTCAACGACAGGGGCCTACGAGCAGTACTTC. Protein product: CASSSTTGAYEQYF.